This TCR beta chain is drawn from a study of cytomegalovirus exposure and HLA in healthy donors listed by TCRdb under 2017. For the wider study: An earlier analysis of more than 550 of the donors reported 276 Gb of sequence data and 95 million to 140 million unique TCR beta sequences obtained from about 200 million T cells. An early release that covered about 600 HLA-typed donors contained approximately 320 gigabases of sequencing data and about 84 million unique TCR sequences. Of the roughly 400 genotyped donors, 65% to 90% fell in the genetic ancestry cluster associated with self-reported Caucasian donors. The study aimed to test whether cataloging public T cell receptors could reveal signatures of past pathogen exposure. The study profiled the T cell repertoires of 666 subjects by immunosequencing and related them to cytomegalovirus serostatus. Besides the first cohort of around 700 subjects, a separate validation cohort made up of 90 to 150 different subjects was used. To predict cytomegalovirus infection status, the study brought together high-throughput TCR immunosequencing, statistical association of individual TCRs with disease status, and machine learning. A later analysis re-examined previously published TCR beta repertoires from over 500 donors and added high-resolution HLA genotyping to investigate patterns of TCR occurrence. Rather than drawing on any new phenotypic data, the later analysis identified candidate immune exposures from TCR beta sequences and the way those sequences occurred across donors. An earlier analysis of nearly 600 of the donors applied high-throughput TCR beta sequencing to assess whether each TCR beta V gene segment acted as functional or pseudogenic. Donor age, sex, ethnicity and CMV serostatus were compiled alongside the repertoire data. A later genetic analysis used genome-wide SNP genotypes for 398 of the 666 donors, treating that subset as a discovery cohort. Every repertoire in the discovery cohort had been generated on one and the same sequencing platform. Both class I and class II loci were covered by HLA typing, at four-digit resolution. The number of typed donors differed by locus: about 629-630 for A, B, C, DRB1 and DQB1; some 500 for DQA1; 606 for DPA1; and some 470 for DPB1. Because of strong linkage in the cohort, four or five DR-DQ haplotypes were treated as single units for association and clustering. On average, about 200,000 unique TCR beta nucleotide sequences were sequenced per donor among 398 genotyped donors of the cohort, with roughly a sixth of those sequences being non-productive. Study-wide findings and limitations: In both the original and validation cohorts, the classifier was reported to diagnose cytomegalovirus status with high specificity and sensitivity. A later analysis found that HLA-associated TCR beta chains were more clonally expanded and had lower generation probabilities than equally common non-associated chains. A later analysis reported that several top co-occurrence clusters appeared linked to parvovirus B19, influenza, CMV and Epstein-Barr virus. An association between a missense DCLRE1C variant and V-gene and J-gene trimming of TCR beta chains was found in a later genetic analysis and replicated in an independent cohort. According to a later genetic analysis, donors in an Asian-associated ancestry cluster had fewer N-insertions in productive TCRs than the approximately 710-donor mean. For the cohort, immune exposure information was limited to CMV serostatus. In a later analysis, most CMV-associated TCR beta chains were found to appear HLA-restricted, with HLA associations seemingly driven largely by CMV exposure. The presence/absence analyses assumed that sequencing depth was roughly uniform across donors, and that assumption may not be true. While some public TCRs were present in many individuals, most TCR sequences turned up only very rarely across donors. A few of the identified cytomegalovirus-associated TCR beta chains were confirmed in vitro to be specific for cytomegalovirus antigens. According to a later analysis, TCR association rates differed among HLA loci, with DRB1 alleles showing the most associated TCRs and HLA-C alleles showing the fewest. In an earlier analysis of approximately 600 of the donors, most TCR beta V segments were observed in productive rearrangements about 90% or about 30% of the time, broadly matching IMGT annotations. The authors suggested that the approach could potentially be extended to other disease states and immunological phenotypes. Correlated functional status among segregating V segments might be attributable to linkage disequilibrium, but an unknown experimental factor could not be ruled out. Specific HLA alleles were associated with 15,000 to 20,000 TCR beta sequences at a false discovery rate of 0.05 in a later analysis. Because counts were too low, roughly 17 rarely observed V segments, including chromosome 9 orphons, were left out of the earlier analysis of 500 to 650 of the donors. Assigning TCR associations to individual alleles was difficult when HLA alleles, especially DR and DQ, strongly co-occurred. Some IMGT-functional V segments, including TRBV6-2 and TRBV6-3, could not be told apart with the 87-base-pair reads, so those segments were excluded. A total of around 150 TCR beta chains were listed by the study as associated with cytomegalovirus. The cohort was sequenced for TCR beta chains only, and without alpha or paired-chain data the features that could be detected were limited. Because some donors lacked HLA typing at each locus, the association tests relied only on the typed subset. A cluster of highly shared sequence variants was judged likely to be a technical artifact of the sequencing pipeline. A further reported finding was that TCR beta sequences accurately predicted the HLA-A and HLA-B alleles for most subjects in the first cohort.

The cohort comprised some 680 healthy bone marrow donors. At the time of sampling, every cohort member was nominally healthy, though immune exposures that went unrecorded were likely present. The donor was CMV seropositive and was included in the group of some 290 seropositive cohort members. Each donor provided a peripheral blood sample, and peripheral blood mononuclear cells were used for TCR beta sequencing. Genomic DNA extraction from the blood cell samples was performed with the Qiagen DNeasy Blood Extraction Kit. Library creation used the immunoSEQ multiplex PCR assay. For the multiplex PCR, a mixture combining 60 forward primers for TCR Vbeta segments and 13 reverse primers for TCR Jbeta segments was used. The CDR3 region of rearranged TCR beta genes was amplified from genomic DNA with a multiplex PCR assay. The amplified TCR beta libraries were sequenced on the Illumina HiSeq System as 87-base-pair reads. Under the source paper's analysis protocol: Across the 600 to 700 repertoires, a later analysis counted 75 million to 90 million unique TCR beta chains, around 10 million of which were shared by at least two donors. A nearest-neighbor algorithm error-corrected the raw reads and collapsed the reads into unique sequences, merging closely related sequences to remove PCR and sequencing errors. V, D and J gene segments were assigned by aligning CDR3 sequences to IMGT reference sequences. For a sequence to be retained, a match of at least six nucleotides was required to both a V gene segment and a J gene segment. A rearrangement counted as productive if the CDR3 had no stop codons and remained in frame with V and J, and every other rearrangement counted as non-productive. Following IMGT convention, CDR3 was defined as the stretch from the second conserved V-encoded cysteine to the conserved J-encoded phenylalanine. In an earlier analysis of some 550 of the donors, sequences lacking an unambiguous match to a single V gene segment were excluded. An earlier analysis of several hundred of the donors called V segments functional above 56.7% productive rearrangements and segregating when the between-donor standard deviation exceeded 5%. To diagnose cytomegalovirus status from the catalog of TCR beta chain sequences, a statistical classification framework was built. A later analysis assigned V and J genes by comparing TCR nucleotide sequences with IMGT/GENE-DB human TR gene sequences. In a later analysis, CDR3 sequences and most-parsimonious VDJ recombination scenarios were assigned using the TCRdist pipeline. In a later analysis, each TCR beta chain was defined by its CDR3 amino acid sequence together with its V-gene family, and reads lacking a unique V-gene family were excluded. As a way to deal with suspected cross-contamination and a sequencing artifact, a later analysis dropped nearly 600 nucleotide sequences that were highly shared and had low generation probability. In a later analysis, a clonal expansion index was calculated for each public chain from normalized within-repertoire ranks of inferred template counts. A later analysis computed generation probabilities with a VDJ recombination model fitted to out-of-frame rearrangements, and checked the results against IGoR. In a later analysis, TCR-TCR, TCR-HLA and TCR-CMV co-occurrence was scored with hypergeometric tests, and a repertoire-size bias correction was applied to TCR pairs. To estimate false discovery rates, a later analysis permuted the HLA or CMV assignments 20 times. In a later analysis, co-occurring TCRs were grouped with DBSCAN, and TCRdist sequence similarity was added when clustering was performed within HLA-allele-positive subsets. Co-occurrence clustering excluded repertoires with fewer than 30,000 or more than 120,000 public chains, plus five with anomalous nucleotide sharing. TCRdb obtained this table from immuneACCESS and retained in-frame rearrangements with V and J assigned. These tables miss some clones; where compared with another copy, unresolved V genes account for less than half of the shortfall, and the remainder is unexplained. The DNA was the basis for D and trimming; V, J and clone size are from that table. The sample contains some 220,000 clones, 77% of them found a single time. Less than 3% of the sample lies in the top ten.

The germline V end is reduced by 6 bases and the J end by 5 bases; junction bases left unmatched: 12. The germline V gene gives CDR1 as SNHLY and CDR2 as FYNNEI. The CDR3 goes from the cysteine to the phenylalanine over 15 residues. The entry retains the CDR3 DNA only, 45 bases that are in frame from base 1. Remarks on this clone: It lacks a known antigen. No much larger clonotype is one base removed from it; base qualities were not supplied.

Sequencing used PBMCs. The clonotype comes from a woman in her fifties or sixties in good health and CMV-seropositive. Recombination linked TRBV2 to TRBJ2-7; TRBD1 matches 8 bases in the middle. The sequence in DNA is TGTGCCAGCAGGGAATCAGGGGGCAGAATAAACGAGCAGTACTTC. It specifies CASRESGGRINEQYF.